This T cell receptor beta chain was found in a study of blood T cell repertoires in COVID-19. Overall study context: Acute and convalescent COVID-19 samples came from the United States, Italy and Spain.

TCRdb's table, derived via immunoSEQ multiplex PCR, lists solely in-frame clones and lacks some. This repertoire shows 26,000 or so clones, under 80% found once; its top ten account for about 40%. Germline V gene data show CDR1 as MDHEN and CDR2 as SYDVKM. The CDR3 covers 11 residues. V lost 6 bases, J lost 9 bases, and 9 bases lay in between. Source material: peripheral blood. The sequence was obtained from a man in his 70s with acute or convalescent COVID-19. The V gene is TRBV28, the J gene TRBJ2-1; D unclear. CDR3 DNA sequence: TGTGCCAGCAGCCGCCTCGGTGAGCAGTTCTTC. Protein: CASSRLGEQFF. Drawing the rest from reference TRBV28 and TRBJ2-1, the complete variable domain is DVKVTQSSRYLVKRTGEKVFLECVQDMDHENMFWYRQDPGLGLRLIYFSYDVKMKEKGDIPEGYSVSREKKERFSLILESASTNQTSMYLCASSRLGEQFFGPGTRLTVL.